A selection of T cell receptor beta chains follows, all from one sample in a study of a mutant IDH1 vaccine in newly diagnosed glioma. Data came from immunoSEQ multiplex PCR; TCRdb stores just in-frame clones and leaves some out. The data contain 35,000 to 45,000 clones, 60% to 85% of them singletons. For these TCRs, the target antigens are not known. Sample: PBMCs, taken from a glioma patient whose treatment included an IDH1 peptide vaccine. Receptor source: a woman aged 40 to 50 with glioma. Some clones in this sample may be carry-over from other donors' samples. The CDR3 runs from the conserved cysteine through the conserved F or W. Size is omitted from some rows. Given values are once, few, many or a class for expanded clones.

V: TRBV29-1
size: -
J: TRBJ1-2
CDR3: CSVERGNGYTF

V: TRBV6-5
size: -
J: TRBJ1-5
CDR3: CASSYRLDQPQHF

V: TRBV9
size: -
J: TRBJ1-1
CDR3: CASSEGGHMSAEAFF

V: TRBV15
size: medium-sized
J: TRBJ1-1
CDR3: CATSRERAGTEAFF

V: TRBV7-2
size: -
J: TRBJ2-7
CDR3: CASSLVRLAGESSYEQYF

V: TRBV5-1
size: -
J: TRBJ2-5
CDR3: CASRVSQQETQYF

V: TRBV7-9
size: -
J: TRBJ2-7
CDR3: CASSFTLEQYF

V: TRBV4-3
size: -
J: -
CDR3: CASSQEGPGGYEQYF

V: TRBV9
size: -
J: TRBJ2-6
CDR3: CASRGFPGANVLTF

V: TRBV5-4
size: -
J: TRBJ2-7
CDR3: CASSPPARDEQYF

V: TRBV27
size: -
J: TRBJ2-5
CDR3: CASRRNRGEGETQYF

V: TRBV4-1
size: -
J: TRBJ1-2
CDR3: CASLGGGGYTF

V: TRBV10-3
size: -
J: TRBJ2-3
CDR3: CAISDWDRQTDTQYF

V: TRBV2
size: -
J: TRBJ2-7
CDR3: CASIPGRVHSYEQYF

V: TRBV2
size: -
J: TRBJ2-5
CDR3: CASSRETQYF

V: TRBV27
size: -
J: TRBJ1-5
CDR3: CASAWGRGQPQHF

V: TRBV19
size: -
J: TRBJ2-7
CDR3: CASGGTEYEQYF

V: TRBV7-9
size: -
J: TRBJ1-1
CDR3: CASSPKGQGITEAFF

V: TRBV20-1
size: -
J: TRBJ2-5
CDR3: CSAREQETQYF

V: TRBV27
size: -
J: TRBJ2-7
CDR3: CASSLSTKGYEQYF

V: TRBV11-2
size: -
J: TRBJ2-5
CDR3: CASSRDSEGQETQYF

V: TRBV6-5
size: -
J: TRBJ2-7
CDR3: CASSNGGQGPYEQYF

V: TRBV4-1
size: -
J: TRBJ2-1
CDR3: CASSQDPGQGLGQFF

V: TRBV5-1
size: few
J: TRBJ2-3
CDR3: CASSLAAGSTDTQYF